Listed below are T cell receptor beta chains from one sample, sequenced in a study of shared clonotypes between healthy human individuals. Assay: immunoSEQ multiplex PCR; the TCRdb copy retains only in-frame clones and omits some. The sample yields millions of clones, over 85% seen once. The specimen was naive CD4+ T cells sorted from blood. The receptors were gathered from a young man in good health. Each CDR3 is given with its conserved first and last residue. Each record gives: J gene, D gene, clone size, V gene, CDR3 protein, CDR3 DNA. A D gene is named only where the DNA matches it firmly. Clone size is shown for a subset of rows, as once, few, many or a class of expanded clone.

>TRBJ2-5|-|-|TRBV6-5
CASSRGWASGETQYF
TGTGCCAGCAGCCGGGGATGGGCTTCTGGGGAGACCCAGTACTTC
>TRBJ2-7|-|-|TRBV10-1
CASIMTDPSYEQYF
TGCGCCAGCATTATGACAGATCCTTCCTACGAGCAGTACTTC
>TRBJ2-7|-|-|TRBV11-3
CASSLGDLEQYF
TGTGCCAGCAGCTTAGGAGATCTCGAGCAGTACTTC
>TRBJ1-1|-|-|TRBV10-3
CAIKPDLTNTEAFF
TGTGCCATAAAGCCGGACTTGACGAACACTGAAGCTTTCTTT
>TRBJ2-5|TRBD1|-|TRBV7-9
CASSFPQGAETQYF
TGTGCCAGCAGCTTCCCACAGGGGGCAGAGACCCAGTACTTC
>TRBJ1-1|TRBD1|-|TRBV10-1
CASSETRDRGRNTEAFF
TGCGCCAGCAGTGAGACCCGTGACAGGGGAAGAAACACTGAAGCTTTCTTT
>TRBJ1-1|TRBD1|-|TRBV11-3
CASSRGQGDVTEAFF
TGTGCCAGCAGCAGGGGACAGGGGGATGTAACTGAAGCTTTCTTT
>TRBJ1-3|-|few|TRBV11-2
CASSSKAGTIYF
TGTGCCAGCAGCTCAAAAGCAGGCACCATATATTTT
>TRBJ2-1|-|-|TRBV5-4
CASSLGQGGYNEQFF
TGTGCCAGCAGCTTGGGCCAGGGTGGATACAATGAGCAGTTCTTC
>TRBJ2-7|TRBD2|-|TRBV10-1
CASSESGTSGREQYF
TGCGCCAGCAGTGAGTCCGGGACTAGCGGGAGGGAGCAGTACTTC
>TRBJ2-7|-|-|TRBV4-1
CASSQGTGRAEQYF
TGCGCCAGCAGCCAAGGCACAGGGCGCGCCGAGCAGTACTTC
>TRBJ2-7|-|-|TRBV7-8
CASSLAGTLFYEQYF
TGTGCCAGCAGCTTGGCCGGGACTTTATTCTACGAGCAGTACTTC
>TRBJ1-6|-|-|TRBV9
CASSVGAGTLSPLHF
TGTGCCAGCAGCGTAGGGGCAGGGACTTTATCACCCCTCCACTTT
>TRBJ2-1|-|-|TRBV5-1
CASSLKLSQETGLHGQFF
TGCGCCAGCAGCTTGAAACTTTCGCAGGAGACAGGCCTTCATGGGCAGTTCTTC
>TRBJ1-2|-|-|TRBV7-2
CASSTRAVSYGYTF
TGTGCCAGCAGCACCCGCGCGGTGTCTTATGGCTACACCTTC
>TRBJ2-1|-|-|TRBV4-1
CASSQPRTEKYNEQFF
TGCGCCAGCAGCCAACCTCGGACAGAAAAATACAATGAGCAGTTCTTC
>TRBJ2-7|-|-|TRBV19
CASSIQGSYEQYF
TGTGCCAGTAGTATCCAGGGATCCTACGAGCAGTACTTC
>TRBJ2-5|TRBD1|-|TRBV15
CATSRVGDRGTMQETQYF
TGTGCCACCAGCAGAGTGGGGGACAGGGGCACGATGCAAGAGACCCAGTACTTC
>TRBJ1-5|-|-|TRBV5-5
CASSPSGPNSNQPQHF
TGTGCCAGCAGCCCCTCTGGGCCTAATAGCAATCAGCCCCAGCATTTT
>TRBJ2-5|-|-|TRBV7-2
CASSMDLRETQYF
TGTGCCAGCAGCATGGACTTAAGAGAGACCCAGTACTTC
>TRBJ2-7|TRBD1|-|TRBV19
CASSMGQGYEQYF
TGTGCCAGTAGTATGGGACAGGGCTACGAGCAGTACTTC
>TRBJ2-1|-|-|TRBV18
CASSPLSGNEQFF
TGTGCCAGCTCACCACTTTCCGGCAATGAGCAGTTCTTC